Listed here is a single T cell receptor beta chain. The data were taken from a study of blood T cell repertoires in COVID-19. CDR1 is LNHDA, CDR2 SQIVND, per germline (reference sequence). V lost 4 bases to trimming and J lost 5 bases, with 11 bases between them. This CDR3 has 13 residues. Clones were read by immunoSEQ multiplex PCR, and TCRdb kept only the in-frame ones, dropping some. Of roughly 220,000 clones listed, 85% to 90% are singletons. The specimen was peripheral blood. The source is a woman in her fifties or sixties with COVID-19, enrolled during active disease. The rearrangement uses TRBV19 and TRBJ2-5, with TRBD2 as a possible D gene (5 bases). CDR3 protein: CASSKIGVETQYF. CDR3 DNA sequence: TGTGCCAGTAGTAAGATCGGGGTGGAGACCCAGTACTTC. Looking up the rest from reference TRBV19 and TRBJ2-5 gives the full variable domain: DGGITQSPKYLFRKEGQNVTLSCEQNLNHDAMYWYRQDPGQGLRLIYYSQIVNDFQKGDIAEGYSVSREKKESFPLTVTSAQKNPTAFYLCASSKIGVETQYFGPGTRLLVL.